This T cell receptor (beta chain) stems from a study of molecular identifiers for immune sequencing clone quantification. Source material for naive CD8 libraries was roughly 18,000 to 1,000,000 sorted cells, with 10%, 30% or 50% RNA. Naive CD8 T cells, phenotype CD8+CD4-CCR7+CD45RA+, were sorted. Points on this clonotype: As yet, its antigen is unknown.

General study findings and limits: It was shown that clones above 20 RNA copies held over 97% of effector molecules, but under 1% in naive cells.

MiXCR, applied by TCRdb to the PCR reads, yields one record per CDR3 protein. In the table there are about 640,000 distinct CDR3 sequences, about 20% of which are singletons. The source of this sequence is a human donor in good health. Some libraries in this study had Jurkat cell RNA spiked in. The sequenced material came from naive CD8+ T cells from blood, with Jurkat cell RNA spiked in. Sample subset: FACS-sorted CD8+CD4-CCR7+CD45RA+ naive T cells.

As DNA, the CDR3 is TGTGCCAGCAGCTTAGCGCCGGGGGACATATATGGCTACACCTTC. It yields the protein CASSLAPGDIYGYTF. The chain carries TRBV7-9 and TRBJ1-2; maybe TRBD1 (6 bases). The V and J ends lost 0 bases and 5 bases respectively, with 13 bases between them. CDR3 size: 15 residues. The germline V gene has CDR1 SEHNR and CDR2 FQNEAQ (reference sequence).